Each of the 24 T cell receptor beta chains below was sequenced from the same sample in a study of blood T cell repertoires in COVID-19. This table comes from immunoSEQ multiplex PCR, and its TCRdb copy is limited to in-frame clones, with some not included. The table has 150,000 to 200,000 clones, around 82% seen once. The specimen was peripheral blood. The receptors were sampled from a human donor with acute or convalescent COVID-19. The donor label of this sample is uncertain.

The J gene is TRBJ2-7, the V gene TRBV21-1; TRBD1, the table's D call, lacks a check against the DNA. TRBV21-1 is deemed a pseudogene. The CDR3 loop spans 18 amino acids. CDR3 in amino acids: CASASPLHSGTGAYEQYF. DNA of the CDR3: TGTGCCAGCGCAAGTCCCCTTCACAGCGGGACAGGGGCCTACGAGCAGTACTTC.

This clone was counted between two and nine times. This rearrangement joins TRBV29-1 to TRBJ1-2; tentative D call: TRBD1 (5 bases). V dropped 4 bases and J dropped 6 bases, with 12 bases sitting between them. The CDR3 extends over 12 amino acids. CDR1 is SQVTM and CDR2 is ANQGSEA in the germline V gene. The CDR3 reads CSVGGGAHGYTF. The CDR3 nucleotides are TGCAGCGTTGGGGGGGGAGCGCATGGCTACACCTTC.

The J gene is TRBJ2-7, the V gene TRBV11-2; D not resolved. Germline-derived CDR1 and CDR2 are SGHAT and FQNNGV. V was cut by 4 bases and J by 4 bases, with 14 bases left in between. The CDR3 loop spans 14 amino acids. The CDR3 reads CASSSARTLYEQYF. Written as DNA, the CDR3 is TGTGCCAGCAGCTCGGCACGAACACTATACGAGCAGTACTTC.

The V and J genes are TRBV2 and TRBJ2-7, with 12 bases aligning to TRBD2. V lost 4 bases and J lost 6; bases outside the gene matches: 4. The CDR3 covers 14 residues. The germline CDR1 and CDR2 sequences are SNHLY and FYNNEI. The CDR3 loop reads CASSVLAGGSEQYF. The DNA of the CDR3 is TGTGCCAGCAGTGTACTAGCGGGAGGCAGCGAGCAGTACTTC.

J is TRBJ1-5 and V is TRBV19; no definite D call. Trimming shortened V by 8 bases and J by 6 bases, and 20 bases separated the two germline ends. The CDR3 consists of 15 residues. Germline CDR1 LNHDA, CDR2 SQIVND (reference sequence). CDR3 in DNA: TGTGCCAGTTCCCACCCCCCCGAGGTTCCTCAGCCCCAGCATTTT. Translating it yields CASSHPPEVPQPQHF.

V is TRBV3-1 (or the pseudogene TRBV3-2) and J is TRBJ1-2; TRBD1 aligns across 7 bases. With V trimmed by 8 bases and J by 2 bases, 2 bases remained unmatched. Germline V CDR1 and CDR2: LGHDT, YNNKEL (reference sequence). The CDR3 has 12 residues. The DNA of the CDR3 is TGTGCCAGCCAGGGACAGAACTATGGCTACACCTTC. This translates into CASQGQNYGYTF.

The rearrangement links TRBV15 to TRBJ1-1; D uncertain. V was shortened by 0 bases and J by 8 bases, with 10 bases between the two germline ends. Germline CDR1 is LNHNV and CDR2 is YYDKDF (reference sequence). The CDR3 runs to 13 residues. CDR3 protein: CATSRERVSEAFF. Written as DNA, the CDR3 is TGTGCCACCAGCAGAGAGAGGGTATCGGAAGCTTTCTTT.

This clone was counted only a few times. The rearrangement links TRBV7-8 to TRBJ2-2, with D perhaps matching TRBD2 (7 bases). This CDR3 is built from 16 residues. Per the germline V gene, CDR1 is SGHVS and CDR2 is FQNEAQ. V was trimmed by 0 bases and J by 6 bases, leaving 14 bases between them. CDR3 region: CASSLAGGGSPGELFF. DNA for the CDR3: TGTGCCAGCAGCTTAGCGGGAGGGGGGTCACCCGGGGAGCTGTTTTTT.

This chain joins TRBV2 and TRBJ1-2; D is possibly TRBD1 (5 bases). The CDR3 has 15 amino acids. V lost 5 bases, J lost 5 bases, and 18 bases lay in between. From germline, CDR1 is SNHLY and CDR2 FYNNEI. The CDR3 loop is CASSWGGSPEYGYTF. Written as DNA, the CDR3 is TGTGCCAGCAGTTGGGGGGGGTCTCCTGAGTATGGCTACACCTTC.

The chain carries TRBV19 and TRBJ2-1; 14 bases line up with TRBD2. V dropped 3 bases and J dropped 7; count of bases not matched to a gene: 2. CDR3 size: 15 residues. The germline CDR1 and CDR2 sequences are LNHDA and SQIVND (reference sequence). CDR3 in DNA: TGTGCCAGTAGTATCCGGACTAGCGGGGGGAATGAGCAGTTCTTC. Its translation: CASSIRTSGGNEQFF.

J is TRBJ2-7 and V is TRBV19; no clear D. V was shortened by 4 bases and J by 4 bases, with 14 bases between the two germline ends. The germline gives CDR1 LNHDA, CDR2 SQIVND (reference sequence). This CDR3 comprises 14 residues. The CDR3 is CASSNQAASYEQYF. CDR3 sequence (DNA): TGTGCCAGTAGTAATCAGGCAGCTTCGTACGAGCAGTACTTC.

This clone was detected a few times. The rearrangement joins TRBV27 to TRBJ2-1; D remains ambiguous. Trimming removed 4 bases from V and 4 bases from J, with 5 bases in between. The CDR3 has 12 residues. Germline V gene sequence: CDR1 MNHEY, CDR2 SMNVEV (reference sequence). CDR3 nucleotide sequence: TGTGCCAGCAGTTCTCCGTACAATGAGCAGTTCTTC. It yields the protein CASSSPYNEQFF.

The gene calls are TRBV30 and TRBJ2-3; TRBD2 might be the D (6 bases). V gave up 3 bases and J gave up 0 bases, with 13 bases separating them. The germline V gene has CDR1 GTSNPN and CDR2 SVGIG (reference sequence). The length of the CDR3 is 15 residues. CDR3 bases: TGTGCCTGGAGAATTGGGGCGGGGAGCACAGATACGCAGTATTTT. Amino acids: CAWRIGAGSTDTQYF.

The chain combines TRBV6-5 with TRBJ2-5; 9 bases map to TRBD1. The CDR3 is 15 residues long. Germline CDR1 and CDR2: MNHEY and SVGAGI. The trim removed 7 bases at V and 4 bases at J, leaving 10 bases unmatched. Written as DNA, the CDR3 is TGTGCCAGCACACTTAATCGGGGACAGGGAGAGACCCAGTACTTC. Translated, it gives CASTLNRGQGETQYF.

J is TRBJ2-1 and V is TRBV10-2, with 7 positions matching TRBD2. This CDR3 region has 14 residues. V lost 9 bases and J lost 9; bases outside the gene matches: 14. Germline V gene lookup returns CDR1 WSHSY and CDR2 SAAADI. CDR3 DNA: TGCGCCAGTCAACCAAGCGGGAAGTATGGTGAGCAGTTCTTC. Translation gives CASQPSGKYGEQFF.

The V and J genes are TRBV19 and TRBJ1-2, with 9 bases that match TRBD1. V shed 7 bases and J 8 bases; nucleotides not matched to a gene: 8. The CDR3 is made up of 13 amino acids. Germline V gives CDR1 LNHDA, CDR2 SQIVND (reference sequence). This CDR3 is CASTTGTGRGYTF. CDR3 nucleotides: TGTGCCAGTACCACCGGGACAGGGAGAGGCTACACCTTC.

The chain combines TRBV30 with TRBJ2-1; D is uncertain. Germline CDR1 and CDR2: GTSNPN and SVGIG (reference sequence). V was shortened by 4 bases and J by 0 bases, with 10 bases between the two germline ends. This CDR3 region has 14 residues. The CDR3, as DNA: TGTGCCTGGACTAAAAAGAGCTCCTACAATGAGCAGTTCTTC. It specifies CAWTKKSSYNEQFF.

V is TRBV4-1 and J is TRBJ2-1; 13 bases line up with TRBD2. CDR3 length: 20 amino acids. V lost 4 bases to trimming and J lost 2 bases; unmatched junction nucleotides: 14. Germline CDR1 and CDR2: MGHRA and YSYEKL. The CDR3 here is CASSPGLAGVPGVPYNEQFF. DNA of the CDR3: TGCGCCAGCAGCCCCGGACTAGCGGGAGTCCCTGGGGTTCCCTACAATGAGCAGTTCTTC.

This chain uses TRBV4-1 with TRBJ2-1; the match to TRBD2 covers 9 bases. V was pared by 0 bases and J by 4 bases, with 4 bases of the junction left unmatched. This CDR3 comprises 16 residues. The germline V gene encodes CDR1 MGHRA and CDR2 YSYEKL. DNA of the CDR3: TGCGCCAGCAGCCAAGAGACTAGCGGAGGTTACAATGAGCAGTTCTTC. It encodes CASSQETSGGYNEQFF.

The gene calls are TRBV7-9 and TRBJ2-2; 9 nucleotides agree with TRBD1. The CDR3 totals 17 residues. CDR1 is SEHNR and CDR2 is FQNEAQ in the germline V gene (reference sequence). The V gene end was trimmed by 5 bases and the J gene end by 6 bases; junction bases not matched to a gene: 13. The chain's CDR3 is CASSHQVGTGSPGELFF. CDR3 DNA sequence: TGTGCCAGCAGCCACCAGGTTGGGACAGGGTCGCCCGGGGAGCTGTTTTTT.

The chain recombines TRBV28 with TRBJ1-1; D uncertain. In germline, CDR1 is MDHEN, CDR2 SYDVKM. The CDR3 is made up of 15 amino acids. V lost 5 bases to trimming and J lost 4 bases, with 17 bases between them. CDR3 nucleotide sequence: TGTGCCAGCAGTGGGGAATCACGAGGGAGCACTGAAGCTTTCTTT. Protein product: CASSGESRGSTEAFF.

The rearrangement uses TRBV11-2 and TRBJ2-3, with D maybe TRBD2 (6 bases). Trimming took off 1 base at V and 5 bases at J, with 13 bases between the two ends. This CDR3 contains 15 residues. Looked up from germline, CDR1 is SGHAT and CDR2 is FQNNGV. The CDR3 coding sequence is TGTGCCAGCAGCTTAGGTGGGACTCAAGGAGATACGCAGTATTTT. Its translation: CASSLGGTQGDTQYF. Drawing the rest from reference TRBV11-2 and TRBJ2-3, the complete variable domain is EAGVAQSPRYKIIEKRQSVAFWCNPISGHATLYWYQQILGQGPKLLIQFQNNGVVDDSQLPKDRFSAERLKGVDSTLKIQPAKLEDSAVYLCASSLGGTQGDTQYFGPGTRLTVL.

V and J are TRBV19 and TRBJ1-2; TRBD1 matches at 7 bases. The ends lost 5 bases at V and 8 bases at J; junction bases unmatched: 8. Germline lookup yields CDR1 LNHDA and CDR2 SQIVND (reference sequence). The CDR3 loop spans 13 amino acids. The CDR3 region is CASSPEGGAGYTF. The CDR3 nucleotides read TGTGCCAGTAGTCCGGAAGGGGGCGCGGGCTACACCTTC. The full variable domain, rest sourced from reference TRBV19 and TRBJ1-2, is DGGITQSPKYLFRKEGQNVTLSCEQNLNHDAMYWYRQDPGQGLRLIYYSQIVNDFQKGDIAEGYSVSREKKESFPLTVTSAQKNPTAFYLCASSPEGGAGYTFGSGTRLTVV.

The CDR3 spells CASSEKGASGRLYEQYF. The CDR3 nucleotides are TGCGCCAGCAGTGAGAAGGGGGCTAGCGGGAGGCTCTACGAGCAGTACTTC. The chain links TRBV10-2 to TRBJ2-7; 11 bases fit TRBD2. Trimming at V came to 2 bases and at J to 3 bases, leaving 9 bases not matched to a gene. Germline V gene lookup returns CDR1 WSHSY and CDR2 SAAADI. The CDR3 runs 17 residues.